The clone carrying this TCR beta chain was found many times. Antigen unknown. CDR1 is MGHDK and CDR2 is SYGVNS in the germline V gene. V was cut by 4 bases and J by 6 bases, with 9 bases left in between. The CDR3 spans 12 residues. The entry originates in a study of early T cells in non-severe SARS-CoV-2 infection. Overall study context: Unpaired chains resulted from sequencing bulk RNA of unsorted whole blood. Findings of the study overall: Missing private and CD4 specificities, VDJdb matching favored anti-spike CD8 responses.

TCRdb called the 5' RACE reads again in MiXCR, with one record for every CDR3 protein. This sample carries some 49,000 distinct CDR3 sequences, 12% of them seen once, and the ten largest clones take 9.1%. V gene TRBV25-1 combines with J gene TRBJ1-2, with TRBD1 as a possible D gene (5 bases). The receptor was isolated from an adult who was a healthcare worker with PCR-confirmed SARS-CoV-2 infection or an uninfected control (not recorded which). Input material: whole blood. CDR3 sequence: CASSGTRNGYTF. CDR3 sequence (DNA): TGTGCCAGCAGTGGGACAAGGAATGGCTACACCTTC.